The clone carrying this TCR beta chain occurred many times. This beta chain turned up in a library designed for alpha chains; as an off-target read, its abundance says little. The V gene lost 5 bases and the J gene lost 4 bases, with 15 bases spanning the gap. CDR3 size: 15 residues. Germline lookup yields CDR1 SGHDN and CDR2 FVKESK. TCR cDNA molecules each carried a unique molecular identifier. Each CDR3 protein gets one entry after TCRdb re-called the 5' RACE reads with MiXCR. The sample shows approximately 15,000 distinct CDR3 sequences, 3% to 4.5% of them seen only once. The data originate from a study of spatial heterogeneity in lung cancer. Sample time point: sample taken at primary tumor resection. The donors comprised about 74 untreated early-stage non-small cell lung cancer patients. Material for sequencing was whole RNA from tumor, nontumor lung or frozen PBMC, left unsorted.

This chain joins TRBV14 and TRBJ2-1, with a weak D call TRBD2 (6 bases). This clonotype was sampled from a male donor with early-stage non-small cell lung cancer. The sample in question was normal lung tissue next to the tumor, obtained at surgery. The CDR3 DNA reads TGTGCCAGCAGCTTATATGAAAGCGGGTACAATGAGCAGTTCTTC. It is translated as CASSLYESGYNEQFF. Looking up the rest from reference TRBV14 and TRBJ2-1 gives the full variable domain: EAGVTQFPSHSVIEKGQTVTLRCDPISGHDNLYWYRRVMGKEIKFLLHFVKESKQDESGMPNNRFLAERTGGTYSTLKVQPAELEDSGVYFCASSLYESGYNEQFFGPGTRLTVL.